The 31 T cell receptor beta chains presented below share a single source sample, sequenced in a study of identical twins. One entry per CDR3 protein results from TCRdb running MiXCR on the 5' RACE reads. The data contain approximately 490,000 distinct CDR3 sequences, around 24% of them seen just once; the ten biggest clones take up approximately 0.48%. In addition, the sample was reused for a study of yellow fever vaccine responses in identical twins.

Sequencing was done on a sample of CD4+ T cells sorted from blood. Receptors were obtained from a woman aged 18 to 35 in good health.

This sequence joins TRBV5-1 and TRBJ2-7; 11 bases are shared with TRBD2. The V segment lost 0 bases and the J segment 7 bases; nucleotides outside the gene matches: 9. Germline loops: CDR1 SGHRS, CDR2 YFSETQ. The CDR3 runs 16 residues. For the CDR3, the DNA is TGCGCCAGCAGCTTGGCCCTAGCGGGAGGCCTCAGGGAGCAGTACTTC. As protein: CASSLALAGGLREQYF.

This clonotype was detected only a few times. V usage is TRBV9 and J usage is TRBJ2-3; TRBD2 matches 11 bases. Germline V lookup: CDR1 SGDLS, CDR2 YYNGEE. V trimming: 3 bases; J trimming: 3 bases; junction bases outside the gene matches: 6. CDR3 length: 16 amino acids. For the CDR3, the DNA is TGTGCCAGCAGCGGTACTAGCGGGAGTACAACAGATACGCAGTATTTT. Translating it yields CASSGTSGSTTDTQYF.

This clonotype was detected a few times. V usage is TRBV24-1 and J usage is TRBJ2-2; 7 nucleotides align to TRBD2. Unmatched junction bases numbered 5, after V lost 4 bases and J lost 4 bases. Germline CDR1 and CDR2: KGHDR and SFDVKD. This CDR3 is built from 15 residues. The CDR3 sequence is CATSDPGLSTGELFF. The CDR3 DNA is TGTGCCACCAGTGACCCGGGACTATCCACCGGGGAGCTGTTTTTT.

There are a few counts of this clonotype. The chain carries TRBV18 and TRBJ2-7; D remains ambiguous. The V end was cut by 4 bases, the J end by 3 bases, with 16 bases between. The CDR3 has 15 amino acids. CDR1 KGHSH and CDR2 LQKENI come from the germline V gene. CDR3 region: CASSRASAKFYEQYF. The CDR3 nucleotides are TGTGCCAGCTCACGCGCGTCAGCAAAATTCTACGAGCAGTACTTC.

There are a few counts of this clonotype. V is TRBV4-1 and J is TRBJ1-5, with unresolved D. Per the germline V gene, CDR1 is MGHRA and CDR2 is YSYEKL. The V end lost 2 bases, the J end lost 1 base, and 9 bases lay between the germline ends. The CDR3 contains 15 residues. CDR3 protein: CASSQQFASNQPQHF. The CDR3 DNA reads TGCGCCAGCAGCCAACAGTTTGCAAGCAATCAGCCCCAGCATTTT.

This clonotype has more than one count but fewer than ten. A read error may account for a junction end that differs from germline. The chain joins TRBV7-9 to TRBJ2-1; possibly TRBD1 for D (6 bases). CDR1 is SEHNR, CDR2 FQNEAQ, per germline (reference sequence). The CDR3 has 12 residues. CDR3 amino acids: CASSLGDNSRIF. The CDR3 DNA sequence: TGTGCCAGCAGCTTAGGGGACAACTCGCGGATCTTC.

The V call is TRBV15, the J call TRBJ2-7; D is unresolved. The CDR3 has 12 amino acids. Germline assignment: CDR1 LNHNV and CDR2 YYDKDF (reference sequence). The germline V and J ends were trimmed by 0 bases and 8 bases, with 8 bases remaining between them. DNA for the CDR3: TGTGCCACCAGCAGAGATCGACGGAAGCAGTACTTC. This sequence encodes CATSRDRRKQYF. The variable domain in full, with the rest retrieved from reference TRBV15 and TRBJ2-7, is DAMVIQNPRYQVTQFGKPVTLSCSQTLNHNVMYWYQQKSSQAPKLLFHYYDKDFNNEADTPDNFQSRRPNTSFCFLDIRSPGLGDTAMYLCATSRDRRKQYFGPGTRLTVT.

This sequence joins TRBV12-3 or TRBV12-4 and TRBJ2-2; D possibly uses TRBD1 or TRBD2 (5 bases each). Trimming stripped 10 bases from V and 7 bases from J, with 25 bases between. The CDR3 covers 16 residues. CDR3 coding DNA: TGTGCCACCCACCTCGGGACCGCGGCTGACAACGGGGAGCTGTTTTTT. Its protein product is CATHLGTAADNGELFF.

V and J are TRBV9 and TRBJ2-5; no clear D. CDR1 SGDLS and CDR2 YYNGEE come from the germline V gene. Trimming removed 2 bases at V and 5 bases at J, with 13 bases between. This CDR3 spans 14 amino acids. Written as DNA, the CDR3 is TGTGCCAGCAGCGTGGGATTCCCTGGGGAGACCCAGTACTTC. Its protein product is CASSVGFPGETQYF.

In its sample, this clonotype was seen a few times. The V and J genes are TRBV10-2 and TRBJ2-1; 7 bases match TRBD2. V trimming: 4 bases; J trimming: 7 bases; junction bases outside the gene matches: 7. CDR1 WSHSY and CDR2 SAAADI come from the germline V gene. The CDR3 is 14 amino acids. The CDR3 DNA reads TGCGCCAGCAGTGGGTGGGCTAGCGGAAATGAGCAGTTCTTC. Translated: CASSGWASGNEQFF.

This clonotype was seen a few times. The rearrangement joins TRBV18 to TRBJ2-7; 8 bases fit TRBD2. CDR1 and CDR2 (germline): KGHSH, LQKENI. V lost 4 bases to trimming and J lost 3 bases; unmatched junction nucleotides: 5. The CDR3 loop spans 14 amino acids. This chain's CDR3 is CASSQSGSLYEQYF. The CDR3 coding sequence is TGTGCCAGCTCACAGAGCGGGAGTCTCTACGAGCAGTACTTC.

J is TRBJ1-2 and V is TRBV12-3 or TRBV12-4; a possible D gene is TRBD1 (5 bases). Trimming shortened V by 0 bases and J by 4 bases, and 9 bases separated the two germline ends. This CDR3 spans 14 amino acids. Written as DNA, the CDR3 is TGTGCCAGCAGTTTAGCAGGGGACCTCTATGGCTACACCTTC. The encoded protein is CASSLAGDLYGYTF.

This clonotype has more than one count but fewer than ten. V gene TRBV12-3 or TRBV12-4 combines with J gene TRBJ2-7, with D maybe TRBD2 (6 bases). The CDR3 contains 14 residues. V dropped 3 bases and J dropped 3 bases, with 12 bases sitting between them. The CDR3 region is CASSFGGRDYEQYV. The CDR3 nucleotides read TGTGCCAGCAGTTTCGGGGGACGGGACTACGAGCAGTACGTC.

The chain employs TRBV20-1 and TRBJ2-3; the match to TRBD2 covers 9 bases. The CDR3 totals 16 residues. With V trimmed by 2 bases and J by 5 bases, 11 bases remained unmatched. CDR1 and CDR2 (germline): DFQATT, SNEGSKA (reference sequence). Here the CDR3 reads CSARLASGVLVDTQYF. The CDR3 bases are TGCAGTGCTAGATTGGCTAGCGGGGTGTTGGTAGATACGCAGTATTTT.

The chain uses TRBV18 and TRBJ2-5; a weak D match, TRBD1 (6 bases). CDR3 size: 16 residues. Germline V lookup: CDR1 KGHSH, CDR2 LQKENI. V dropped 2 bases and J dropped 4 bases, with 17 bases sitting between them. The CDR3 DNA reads TGTGCCAGCTCACCATCAAACAGGGCCAAGGGAGAGACCCAGTACTTC. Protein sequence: CASSPSNRAKGETQYF.

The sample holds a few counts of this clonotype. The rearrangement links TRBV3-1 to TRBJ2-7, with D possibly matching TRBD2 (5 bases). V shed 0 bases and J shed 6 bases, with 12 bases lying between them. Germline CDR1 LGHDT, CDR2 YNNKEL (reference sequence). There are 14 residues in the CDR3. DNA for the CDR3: TGTGCCAGCAGCCAAGAACTAGTTATGAGCGAGCAGTACTTC. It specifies CASSQELVMSEQYF.

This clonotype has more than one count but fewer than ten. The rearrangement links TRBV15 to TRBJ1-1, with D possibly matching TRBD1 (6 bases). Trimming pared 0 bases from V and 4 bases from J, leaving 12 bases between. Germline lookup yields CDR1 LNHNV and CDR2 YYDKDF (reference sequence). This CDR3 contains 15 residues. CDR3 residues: CATSRELGGGTEAFF. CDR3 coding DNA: TGTGCCACCAGCAGAGAATTAGGGGGGGGCACTGAAGCTTTCTTT.

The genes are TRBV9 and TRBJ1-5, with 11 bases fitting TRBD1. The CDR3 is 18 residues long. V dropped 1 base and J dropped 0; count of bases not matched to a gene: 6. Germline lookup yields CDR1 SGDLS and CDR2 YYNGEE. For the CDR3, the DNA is TGTGCCAGCAGCGTACAGGGACAGGGGGATTATAGCAATCAGCCCCAGCATTTT. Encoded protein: CASSVQGQGDYSNQPQHF.

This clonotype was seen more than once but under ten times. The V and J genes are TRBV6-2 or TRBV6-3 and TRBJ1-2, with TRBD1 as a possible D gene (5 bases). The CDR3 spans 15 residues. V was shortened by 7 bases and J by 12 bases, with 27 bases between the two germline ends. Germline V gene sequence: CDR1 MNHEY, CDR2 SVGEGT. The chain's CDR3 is CASTRAGSPRAGHTF. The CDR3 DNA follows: TGTGCCAGCACCAGGGCCGGCTCCCCTAGAGCGGGGCACACCTTC.

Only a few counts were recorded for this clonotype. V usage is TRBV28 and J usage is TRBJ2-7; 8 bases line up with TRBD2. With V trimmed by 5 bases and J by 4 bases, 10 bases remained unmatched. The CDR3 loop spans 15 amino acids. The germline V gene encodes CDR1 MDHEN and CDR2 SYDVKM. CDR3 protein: CASSPGVAGLYEQYF. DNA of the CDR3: TGTGCCAGCAGTCCCGGGGTAGCGGGATTATACGAGCAGTACTTC.

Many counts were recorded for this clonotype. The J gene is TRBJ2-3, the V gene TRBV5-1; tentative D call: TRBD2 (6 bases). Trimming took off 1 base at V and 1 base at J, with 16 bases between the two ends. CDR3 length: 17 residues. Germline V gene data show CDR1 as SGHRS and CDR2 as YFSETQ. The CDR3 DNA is TGCGCCAGCAGCTTGTTCCCTCCGGGGGAGGGCACAGATACGCAGTATTTT. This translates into CASSLFPPGEGTDTQYF.

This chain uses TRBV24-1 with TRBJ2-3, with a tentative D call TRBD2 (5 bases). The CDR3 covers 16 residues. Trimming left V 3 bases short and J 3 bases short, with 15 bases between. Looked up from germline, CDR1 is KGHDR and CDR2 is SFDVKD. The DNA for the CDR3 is TGTGCCACCAGTGATCCACTCGGACTTTTAACAGATACGCAGTATTTT. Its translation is CATSDPLGLLTDTQYF.

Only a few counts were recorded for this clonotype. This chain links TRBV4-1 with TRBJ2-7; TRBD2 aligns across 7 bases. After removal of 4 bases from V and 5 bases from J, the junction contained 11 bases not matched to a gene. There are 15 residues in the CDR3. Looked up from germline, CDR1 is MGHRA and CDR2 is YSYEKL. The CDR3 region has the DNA TGCGCCAGCAGCCCGGGTGGCGGGAGAACCCACGAGCAGTACTTC. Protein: CASSPGGGRTHEQYF.

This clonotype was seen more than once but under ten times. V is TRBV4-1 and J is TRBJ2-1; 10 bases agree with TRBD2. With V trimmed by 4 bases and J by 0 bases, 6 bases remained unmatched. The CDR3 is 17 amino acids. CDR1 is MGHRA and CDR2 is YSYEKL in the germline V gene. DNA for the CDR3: TGCGCCAGCAGCCTAGCGGGAGGCCGTAGCTCCTACAATGAGCAGTTCTTC. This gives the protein CASSLAGGRSSYNEQFF.

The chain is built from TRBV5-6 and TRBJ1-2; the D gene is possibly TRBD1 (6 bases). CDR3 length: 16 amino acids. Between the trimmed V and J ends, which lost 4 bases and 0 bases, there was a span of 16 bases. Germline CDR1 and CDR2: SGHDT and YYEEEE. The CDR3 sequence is CASSQPDRTANYGYTF. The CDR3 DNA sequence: TGTGCCAGCAGCCAACCCGACAGGACCGCTAACTATGGCTACACCTTC.

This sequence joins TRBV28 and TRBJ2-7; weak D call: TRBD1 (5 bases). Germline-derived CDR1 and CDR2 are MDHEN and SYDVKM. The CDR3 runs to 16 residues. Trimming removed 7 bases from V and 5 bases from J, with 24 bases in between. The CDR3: CASTLKHRYPRDEQYV. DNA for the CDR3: TGTGCCAGCACCCTCAAACACAGGTACCCTAGGGACGAGCAGTACGTC.

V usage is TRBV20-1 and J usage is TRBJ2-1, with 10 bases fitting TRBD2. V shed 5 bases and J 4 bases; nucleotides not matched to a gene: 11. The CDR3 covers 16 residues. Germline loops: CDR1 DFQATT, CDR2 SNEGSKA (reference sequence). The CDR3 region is CSAPQRTSGSYNEQFF. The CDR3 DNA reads TGCAGTGCTCCCCAAAGGACTAGCGGATCATACAATGAGCAGTTCTTC.

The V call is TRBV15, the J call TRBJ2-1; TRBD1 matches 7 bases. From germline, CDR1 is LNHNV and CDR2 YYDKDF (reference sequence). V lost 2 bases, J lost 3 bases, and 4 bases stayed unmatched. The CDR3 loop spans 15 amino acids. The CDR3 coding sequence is TGTGCCACCAGCAGAACCGGGACAGTCTACAATGAGCAGTTCTTC. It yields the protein CATSRTGTVYNEQFF.

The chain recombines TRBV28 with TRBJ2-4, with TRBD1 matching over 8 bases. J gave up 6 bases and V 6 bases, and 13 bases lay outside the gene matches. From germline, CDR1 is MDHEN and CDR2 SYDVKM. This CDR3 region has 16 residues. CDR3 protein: CASRLIGQGAGNIQYF. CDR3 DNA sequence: TGTGCCAGCAGACTTATCGGACAGGGTGCTGGAAACATTCAGTACTTC.

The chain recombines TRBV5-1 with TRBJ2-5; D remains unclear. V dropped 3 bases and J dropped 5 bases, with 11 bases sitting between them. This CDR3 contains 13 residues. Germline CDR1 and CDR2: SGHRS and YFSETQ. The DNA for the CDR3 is TGCGCCAGCAGCTCATCCACGCTGGAGACCCAGTACTTC. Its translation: CASSSSTLETQYF.

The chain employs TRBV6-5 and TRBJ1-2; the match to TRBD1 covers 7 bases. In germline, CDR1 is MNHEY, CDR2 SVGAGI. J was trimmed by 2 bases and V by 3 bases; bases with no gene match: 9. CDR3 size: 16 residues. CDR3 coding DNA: TGTGCCAGCAGTTATTACTCTCTGACAGGGAACTATGGCTACACCTTC. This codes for CASSYYSLTGNYGYTF.